Presented here are 4 T cell receptor beta chains from one specimen sequenced in a study of identical twins. TCRdb reanalysed the 5' RACE reads using MiXCR and keeps one entry per CDR3 protein. This repertoire shows approximately 300,000 distinct CDR3 sequences, 8% to 9.5% found once; its top ten account for roughly 6.8%. The same sample was also studied in work on yellow fever vaccine responses in identical twins.

Sequenced sample: CD8+ T cells sorted from blood. The receptors derive from a woman aged 18-29 years in good health.

This clonotype was counted between two and nine times. V is TRBV7-9 and J is TRBJ1-1; D is unresolved. The CDR3 totals 16 residues. Germline CDR1 and CDR2: SEHNR and FQNEAQ (reference sequence). The V gene lost 1 base and the J gene lost 0 bases, with 12 bases spanning the gap. CDR3 amino acids: CASSLEGWRLNTEAFF. CDR3 coding DNA: TGTGCCAGCAGCTTAGAAGGGTGGAGGCTGAACACTGAAGCTTTCTTT.

Ten or more counts support this clonotype. The J gene is TRBJ1-1, the V gene TRBV7-9; D not resolved. This CDR3 has 15 residues. Germline loops: CDR1 SEHNR, CDR2 FQNEAQ (reference sequence). Trimming cost V 4 bases and J 3 bases, with 15 bases left between them. CDR3: CASSSLRTLDTEAFF. The CDR3 nucleotides read TGTGCCAGCAGCTCTCTCAGGACGCTAGACACTGAAGCTTTCTTT.

This chain connects TRBV24-1 to TRBJ2-5; possibly TRBD1 or TRBD2 for D (6 bases each). Germline CDR1 reads KGHDR; CDR2 reads SFDVKD. The germline V and J ends were trimmed by 5 bases and 3 bases, with 24 bases remaining between them. The CDR3 extends over 18 amino acids. The CDR3 reads CATSGGVFQGIGKETQYF. The CDR3 nucleotides read TGTGCCACCAGTGGCGGGGTTTTCCAGGGGATAGGTAAAGAGACCCAGTACTTC.

The chain uses TRBV2 and TRBJ1-1; D is unresolved. Germline values: CDR1 SNHLY, CDR2 FYNNEI. V gave up 3 bases and J gave up 0 bases, with 8 bases separating them. This CDR3 comprises 14 residues. CDR3 sequence: CASSDPKMNTEAFF. CDR3 DNA sequence: TGTGCCAGCAGTGATCCCAAAATGAACACTGAAGCTTTCTTT. Complete variable domain (other parts from reference TRBV2 and TRBJ1-1): EPEVTQTPSHQVTQMGQEVILRCVPISNHLYFYWYRQILGQKVEFLVSFYNNEISEKSEIFDDQFSVERPDGSNFTLKIRSTKLEDSAMYFCASSDPKMNTEAFFGQGTRLTVV.